A single sample is the source of the 29 T cell receptor beta chains below, sequenced in a study of T cell changes during pregnancy in multiple sclerosis. The repertoire was sequenced with immunoSEQ multiplex PCR; TCRdb's copy has only in-frame clones and lacks some. The sample records 65,000 to 95,000 clones, just over 90% being singletons. Sequences were derived from peripheral blood, sampled after pregnancy. The receptors were gathered from a female donor in good health, enrolled as a control in a pregnancy study.

The chain carries TRBV2 and TRBJ2-7, with D maybe TRBD2 (6 bases). V was pared by 4 bases and J by 3 bases, with 13 bases between. Germline V CDR1 and CDR2: SNHLY, FYNNEI. CDR3 length: 14 amino acids. This CDR3 reads CASSGTVGGYEQYF. The CDR3 region has the DNA TGTGCCAGCAGTGGGACGGTCGGGGGCTACGAGCAGTACTTC.

The chain links TRBV29-1 to TRBJ1-2; 7 bases fit TRBD1. Losses at the gene ends were 1 base for V and 7 bases for J; bases not matched to a gene: 3. The CDR3 extends over 12 amino acids. Germline V lookup: CDR1 SQVTM, CDR2 ANQGSEA. DNA of the CDR3: TGCAGCGTTGAAGGACGGGACAGTGGCTACACCTTC. The encoded protein is CSVEGRDSGYTF.

This clone was seen a handful of times. The chain carries TRBV4-2 and TRBJ1-1, with D possibly being TRBD1 (5 bases). Looked up from germline, CDR1 is LGHNA and CDR2 is YNFKEQ. The CDR3 runs 16 residues. The V end lost 4 bases, the J end lost 0 bases, and 15 bases lay between the germline ends. CDR3 sequence (DNA): TGTGCCAGCAGCCCCAGACAGTCGGAATTGAACACTGAAGCTTTCTTT. It specifies CASSPRQSELNTEAFF.

This chain uses TRBV2 with TRBJ2-1; D gene unclear. The CDR3 runs to 14 residues. V dropped 9 bases and J dropped 3 bases, with 15 bases sitting between them. In germline, CDR1 is SNHLY, CDR2 FYNNEI. DNA of the CDR3: TGTGCCAGTGGCCCCCTCTCGAACTACAATGAGCAGTTCTTC. This sequence encodes CASGPLSNYNEQFF.

The genes are TRBV28 and TRBJ2-1, with D uncertain. CDR3 size: 14 residues. V shed 2 bases and J shed 3 bases, with 8 bases lying between them. From germline, CDR1 is MDHEN and CDR2 SYDVKM. CDR3 bases: TGTGCCAGCAGTTTAAAACTCTTCTACAATGAGCAGTTCTTC. Translating it yields CASSLKLFYNEQFF.

The gene calls are TRBV7-6 and TRBJ2-2; 7 nucleotides align to TRBD2. The CDR3 is 16 residues long. The ends lost 4 bases at V and 6 bases at J; junction bases unmatched: 11. Germline CDR1 SGHVS, CDR2 FNYEAQ. The CDR3, as DNA: TGTGCCAGCAGCTCCCGTGGGACTAACGATGCCGGGGAGCTGTTTTTT. It translates to CASSSRGTNDAGELFF.

V usage is TRBV7-6 and J usage is TRBJ2-1, with 10 bases lining up with TRBD1. V dropped 0 bases and J dropped 9; count of bases not matched to a gene: 11. From germline, CDR1 is SGHVS and CDR2 FNYEAQ. The CDR3 is made up of 17 amino acids. The CDR3 spells CASSLAWKGTGDGEQFF. DNA for the CDR3: TGTGCCAGCAGCTTAGCGTGGAAAGGGACAGGGGACGGTGAGCAGTTCTTC.

V is TRBV30 and J is TRBJ2-3, with a possible D match to TRBD1 (6 bases). Germline CDR1 reads GTSNPN; CDR2 reads SVGIG (reference sequence). The CDR3 spans 14 residues. Trimming took 2 bases from V and 0 from J, leaving 9 bases between them. In nucleotides, the CDR3 is TGTGCCTGGAGTACAGGGACCAGCACAGATACGCAGTATTTT. This sequence encodes CAWSTGTSTDTQYF.

CDR3 region: CASSPGLAGGSRETQYF. In nucleotides, the CDR3 is TGCGCCAGCAGCCCGGGACTAGCGGGGGGTAGTAGAGAGACCCAGTACTTC. The gene calls are TRBV5-1 and TRBJ2-5, with 15 bases identical to TRBD2. Losses at the gene ends were 4 bases for V and 4 bases for J; bases not matched to a gene: 8. The CDR3 loop spans 17 amino acids. Per the germline V gene, CDR1 is SGHRS and CDR2 is YFSETQ.

The V call is TRBV21-1, the J call TRBJ2-3; the D call in the table, TRBD2, was not verified against the DNA. TRBV21-1 is deemed a pseudogene. This CDR3 is 17 amino acids long. CDR3 loop: CASSTGLAVGDTDTQYF. CDR3 bases: TGTGCCAGCAGCACTGGACTAGCTGTTGGGGACACAGATACGCAGTATTTT.

This sequence joins TRBV14 and TRBJ1-1; maybe TRBD1 (6 bases). V gave up 5 bases and J gave up 1 base, with 14 bases separating them. The CDR3 has 15 amino acids. CDR1 and CDR2 from the germline V gene are SGHDN and FVKESK. Here the CDR3 reads CASSGERGRNTEAFF. The CDR3 DNA sequence: TGTGCCAGCAGCGGCGAAAGGGGGAGGAACACTGAAGCTTTCTTT.

J is TRBJ1-1 and V is TRBV7-2; no clear D gene. V lost 2 bases, J lost 3 bases, and 7 bases lay in between. The V gene's germline CDR1 is SGHTA and CDR2 FQGNSA. This CDR3 comprises 13 residues. CDR3 nucleotides: TGTGCCAGCAGCTTAAGCCGGGACACTGAAGCTTTCTTT. Translation gives CASSLSRDTEAFF.

The chain joins TRBV30 to TRBJ1-2; 7 bases are shared with TRBD1. CDR3 length: 13 amino acids. Germline trimming cut 2 bases from V and 6 bases from J; bases unmatched to any gene: 6. Germline-derived CDR1 and CDR2 are GTSNPN and SVGIG (reference sequence). DNA for the CDR3: TGTGCCTGGAGTTTAGGGACAGTGGATGGCTACACCTTC. It specifies CAWSLGTVDGYTF. The full variable domain, rest sourced from reference TRBV30 and TRBJ1-2, is SQTIHQWPATLVQPVGSPLSLECTVEGTSNPNLYWYRQAAGRGLQLLFYSVGIGQISSEVPQNLSASRPQDRQFILSSKKLLLSDSGFYLCAWSLGTVDGYTFGSGTRLTVV.

J is TRBJ2-5 and V is TRBV18; TRBD2 aligns across 8 bases. Looked up from germline, CDR1 is KGHSH and CDR2 is LQKENI. V was pared by 7 bases and J by 5 bases, with 12 bases of the junction left unmatched. The CDR3 spans 15 residues. CDR3 region: CASCGGREGRETQYF. CDR3 coding DNA: TGTGCCAGCTGCGGTGGCCGGGAGGGCCGCGAGACCCAGTACTTC.

The V and J genes are TRBV27 and TRBJ2-7; TRBD2 aligns across 12 bases. CDR1 MNHEY and CDR2 SMNVEV come from the germline V gene (reference sequence). Trimming cost V 10 bases and J 2 bases; bases outside gene matches: 9. There are 15 residues in the CDR3. CDR3 nucleotide sequence: TGTGCCACCAAGACTAGCGGGAGAGTGCCCTACGAGCAGTACTTC. Amino acid sequence: CATKTSGRVPYEQYF.

The V gene is TRBV5-1, the J gene TRBJ2-1, with TRBD2 identical over 7 bases. The CDR3 covers 15 residues. V trimming: 3 bases; J trimming: 7 bases; junction bases outside the gene matches: 10. Germline CDR1 SGHRS, CDR2 YFSETQ. This chain's CDR3 is CASSSPGTKPNEQFF. CDR3 coding DNA: TGCGCCAGCAGCTCACCCGGGACTAAACCGAATGAGCAGTTCTTC.

V is TRBV7-9 and J is TRBJ2-3, with D perhaps TRBD2 (5 bases). V lost 2 bases to trimming and J lost 4 bases, with 13 bases between them. CDR3 length: 15 amino acids. Germline-derived CDR1 and CDR2 are SEHNR and FQNEAQ (reference sequence). CDR3 sequence reads: CASSLILGEADTQYF. As DNA, the CDR3 is TGTGCCAGCAGCTTAATCTTGGGAGAAGCAGATACGCAGTATTTT.

This chain joins TRBV11-2 and TRBJ2-7; D may be TRBD2 (6 bases). Trimming removed 1 base from V and 6 bases from J, with 13 bases in between. The CDR3 is 14 residues long. In germline, CDR1 is SGHAT, CDR2 FQNNGV. Here the CDR3 reads CASSLGVLGGEQYF. The CDR3 region has the DNA TGTGCCAGCAGCTTAGGAGTCCTGGGGGGCGAGCAGTACTTC.

This rearrangement joins TRBV7-6 to TRBJ1-3; D unclear. CDR1 is SGHVS, CDR2 FNYEAQ, per germline. The CDR3 runs to 15 residues. V was pared by 5 bases and J by 0 bases, with 11 bases between. The CDR3 protein is CASSPMRSSGNTIYF. The CDR3 nucleotides are TGTGCCAGCAGCCCAATGCGGAGCTCTGGAAACACCATATATTTT.

This clone appeared a single time. The CDR3 region is CASSLAVMRVDTQYF. The CDR3, as DNA: TGTGCCAGCAGCTTAGCGGTCATGAGGGTTGATACGCAGTATTTT. V and J are TRBV7-9 and TRBJ2-3; tentative D call: TRBD2 (5 bases). The germline V gene encodes CDR1 SEHNR and CDR2 FQNEAQ (reference sequence). The CDR3 covers 15 residues. Trimming took 0 bases from V and 6 from J, leaving 13 bases between them.

This sequence joins TRBV28 and TRBJ2-5; TRBD2 agrees at 12 bases. The CDR3 is made up of 15 amino acids. CDR1 and CDR2 from the germline V gene are MDHEN and SYDVKM. Trimming cost V 6 bases and J 1 base; bases outside gene matches: 3. CDR3 amino acids: CASSRTSGVQETQYF. The DNA of the CDR3 is TGTGCCAGCAGCCGGACTAGCGGGGTCCAAGAGACCCAGTACTTC.

The rearrangement links TRBV9 to TRBJ2-3; the match to TRBD2 covers 8 bases. With 0 bases clipped from V and 3 bases from J, the junction kept 12 bases outside the gene matches. The CDR3 consists of 18 residues. Germline CDR1 reads SGDLS; CDR2 reads YYNGEE. Written as DNA, the CDR3 is TGTGCCAGCAGCGTAGCTACGAGGGGAGCGGGGGAAACAGATACGCAGTATTTT. Translated, it gives CASSVATRGAGETDTQYF.

V gene TRBV7-3 combines with J gene TRBJ1-1; D unclear. Germline values: CDR1 SGHTA, CDR2 FQGTGA. Trimming shortened V by 3 bases and J by 5 bases, and 22 bases separated the two germline ends. The CDR3 consists of 17 residues. The CDR3 region is CASSLNFRGDGGTEAFF. CDR3 in DNA: TGTGCCAGCAGCTTGAACTTTCGGGGAGACGGAGGAACTGAAGCTTTCTTT.

The rearrangement joins TRBV19 to TRBJ2-7, with 10 nucleotides matching TRBD2. V was pared by 5 bases and J by 4 bases, with 8 bases of the junction left unmatched. Germline V gene data show CDR1 as LNHDA and CDR2 as SQIVND (reference sequence). The CDR3 is 15 amino acids. CDR3 nucleotide sequence: TGTGCCAGTAGTCCTTGGGCTAGCGGGAGTTACGAGCAGTACTTC. Residues: CASSPWASGSYEQYF.

V usage is TRBV11-2 and J usage is TRBJ2-5; the match to TRBD2 covers 7 bases. The CDR3 loop spans 17 amino acids. Per the germline V gene, CDR1 is SGHAT and CDR2 is FQNNGV. The V and J ends lost 0 bases and 7 bases, in that order; junction bases with no gene match: 14. The CDR3 loop reads CASSLDGGGDQMGTQYF. CDR3 DNA sequence: TGTGCCAGCAGCTTAGATGGCGGGGGAGATCAGATGGGGACCCAGTACTTC. The full variable domain, rest sourced from reference TRBV11-2 and TRBJ2-5, is EAGVAQSPRYKIIEKRQSVAFWCNPISGHATLYWYQQILGQGPKLLIQFQNNGVVDDSQLPKDRFSAERLKGVDSTLKIQPAKLEDSAVYLCASSLDGGGDQMGTQYFGPGTRLLVL.

This clone was seen only once. The chain combines TRBV15 with TRBJ2-5; maybe TRBD2 (5 bases). Per germline, CDR1 LNHNV and CDR2 YYDKDF (reference sequence). V lost 4 bases and J 2 bases, leaving 11 bases between the germline ends. There are 14 residues in the CDR3. The CDR3 is CATSNQDFQETQYF. The CDR3 DNA is TGTGCCACCAGCAATCAGGACTTTCAAGAGACCCAGTACTTC.

The chain couples TRBV27 to TRBJ2-1; 10 bases agree with TRBD2. Germline V gene sequence: CDR1 MNHEY, CDR2 SMNVEV (reference sequence). Trimming at V came to 5 bases and at J to 4 bases, leaving 8 bases not matched to a gene. This CDR3 spans 16 amino acids. CDR3 loop: CASSAYGTSEYNEQFF. CDR3 nucleotides: TGTGCCAGCAGTGCATACGGGACTAGCGAGTACAATGAGCAGTTCTTC.

The V and J genes are TRBV19 and TRBJ1-3; TRBD1 agrees at 7 bases. Trimming cost V 5 bases and J 0 bases; bases outside gene matches: 7. This CDR3 region has 16 residues. CDR1 is LNHDA, CDR2 SQIVND, per germline (reference sequence). This CDR3 reads CASSPHRGDSGNTIYF. DNA for the CDR3: TGTGCCAGTAGTCCCCACAGGGGAGACTCTGGAAACACCATATATTTT.

The chain employs TRBV7-2 and TRBJ2-3, with TRBD2 matching over 12 bases. The germline V gene has CDR1 SGHTA and CDR2 FQGNSA. The CDR3 is made up of 15 amino acids. V was clipped by 5 bases and J by 4 bases; unmatched bases: 4. The CDR3 bases are TGTGCCAGCAGCCGACTAGCGGGGGTGGCAGATACGCAGTATTTT. As protein: CASSRLAGVADTQYF.